In its sample, the clone carrying this TCR beta chain was seen a few times. Germline V gives CDR1 DFQATT, CDR2 SNEGSKA (reference sequence). Trimming took off 3 bases at V and 8 bases at J, with 16 bases between the two ends. The CDR3 has 13 residues. Per the original data handling: Nucleated cell number was recorded as an estimate derived from reference gene primer amplification. Some clones are missing from TCRdb's copy, which holds only in-frame ones; the method was immunoSEQ multiplex PCR. The D gene and trimming were derived from the DNA, and the V and J assignments and clone size from that table. The sample includes 150,000 or so clones, about 80% of them seen just once. The data stem from a study of blood T cell repertoires in COVID-19. Study context: Acute and convalescent COVID-19 specimens originated in the United States, Italy and Spain. Sample material is recorded as cDNA or gDNA derived from T cells, B-cell-depleted T cells, or PBMCs.

The sample was peripheral blood. The J gene is TRBJ1-2, the V gene TRBV20-1; maybe TRBD1 (6 bases). The sequence was obtained from a woman aged 55-70 years with acute or convalescent COVID-19. CDR3 sequence reads: CSASGKSGEGYTF. The CDR3 region has the DNA TGCAGTGCTAGTGGGAAATCAGGGGAAGGCTACACCTTC.